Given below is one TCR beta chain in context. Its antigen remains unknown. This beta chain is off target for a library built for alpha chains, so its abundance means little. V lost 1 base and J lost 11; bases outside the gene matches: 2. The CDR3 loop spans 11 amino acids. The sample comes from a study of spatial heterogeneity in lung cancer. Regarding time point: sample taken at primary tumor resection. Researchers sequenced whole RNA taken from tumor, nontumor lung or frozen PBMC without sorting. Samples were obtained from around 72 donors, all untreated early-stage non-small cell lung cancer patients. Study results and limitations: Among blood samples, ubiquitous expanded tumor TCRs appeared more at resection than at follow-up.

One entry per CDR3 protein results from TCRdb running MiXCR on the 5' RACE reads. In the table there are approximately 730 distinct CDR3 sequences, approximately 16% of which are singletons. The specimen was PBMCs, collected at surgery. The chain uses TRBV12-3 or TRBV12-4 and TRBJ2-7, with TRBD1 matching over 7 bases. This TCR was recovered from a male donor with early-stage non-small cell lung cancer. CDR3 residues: CASSLGQGKYF. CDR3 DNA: TGTGCCAGCAGTTTAGGACAGGGAAAGTACTTC.